Reported below is one T cell receptor (beta chain). The source of the sample is a study of shared clonotypes between healthy human individuals. The assay was immunoSEQ multiplex PCR, and TCRdb's table has in-frame clones only and misses some. The sample lists around 2.1 million clones, 90% to 95% occurring once. CD45RO-negative, CCR7-selected cells formed the naive CD8 fraction, which excluded terminally differentiated effector memory CD45RA+ cells. V was clipped by 3 bases and J by 6 bases, with 9 bases between them. The CDR3 contains 12 residues. The V gene's germline CDR1 is LNHDA and CDR2 SQIVND (reference sequence).

The V and J genes are TRBV19 and TRBJ2-7, with D possibly matching TRBD2 (5 bases). The sequenced sample was naive CD8+ T cells from PBMCs. The sequence was collected from a man younger than 35 in good health. Some clones in this sample may be carry-over from other donors' samples. CDR3 in amino acids: CASSIRGSEQYF. The DNA of the CDR3 is TGTGCCAGTAGTATTCGAGGGTCCGAGCAGTACTTC.